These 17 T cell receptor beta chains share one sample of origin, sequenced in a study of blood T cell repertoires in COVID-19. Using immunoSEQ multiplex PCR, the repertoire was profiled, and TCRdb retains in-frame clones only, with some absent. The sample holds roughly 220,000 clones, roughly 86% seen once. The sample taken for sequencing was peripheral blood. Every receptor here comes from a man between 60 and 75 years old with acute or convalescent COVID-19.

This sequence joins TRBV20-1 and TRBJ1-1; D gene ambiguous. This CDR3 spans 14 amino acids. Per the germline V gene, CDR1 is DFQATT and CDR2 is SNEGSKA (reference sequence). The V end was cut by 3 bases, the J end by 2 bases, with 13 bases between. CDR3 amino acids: CSASREGSNTEAFF. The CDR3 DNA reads TGCAGTGCTAGTCGCGAGGGAAGTAACACTGAAGCTTTCTTT.

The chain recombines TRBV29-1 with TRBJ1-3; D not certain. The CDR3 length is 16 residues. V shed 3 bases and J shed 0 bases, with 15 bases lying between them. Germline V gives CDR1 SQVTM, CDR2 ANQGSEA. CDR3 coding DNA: TGCAGCGTTGAGGTGACACCCATAGACTCTGGAAACACCATATATTTT. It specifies CSVEVTPIDSGNTIYF.

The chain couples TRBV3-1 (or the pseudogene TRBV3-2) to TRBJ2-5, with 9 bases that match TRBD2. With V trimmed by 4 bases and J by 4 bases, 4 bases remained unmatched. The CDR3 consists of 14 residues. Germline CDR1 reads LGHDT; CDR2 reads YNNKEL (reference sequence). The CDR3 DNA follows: TGTGCCAGCAGCCTAAGGACTAGCGTAGAGACCCAGTACTTC. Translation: CASSLRTSVETQYF.

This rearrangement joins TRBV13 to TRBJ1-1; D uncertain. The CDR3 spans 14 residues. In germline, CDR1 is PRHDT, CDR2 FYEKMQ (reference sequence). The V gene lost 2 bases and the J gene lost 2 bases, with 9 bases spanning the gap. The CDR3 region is CASSLSGSNTEAFF. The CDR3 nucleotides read TGTGCCAGCAGCTTATCCGGGTCTAACACTGAAGCTTTCTTT.

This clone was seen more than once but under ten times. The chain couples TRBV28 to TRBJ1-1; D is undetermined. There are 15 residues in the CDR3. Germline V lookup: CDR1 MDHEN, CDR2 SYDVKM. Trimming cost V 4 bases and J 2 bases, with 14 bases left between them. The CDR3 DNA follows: TGTGCCAGCAGTTCCCTCCGGGTCCAAAACACTGAAGCTTTCTTT. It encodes CASSSLRVQNTEAFF.

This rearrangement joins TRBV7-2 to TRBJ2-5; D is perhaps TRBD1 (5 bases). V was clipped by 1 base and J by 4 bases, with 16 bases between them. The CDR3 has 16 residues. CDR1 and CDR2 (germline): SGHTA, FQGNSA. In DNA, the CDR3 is TGTGCCAGCAGCTTAGGGGTCGGTGGGGCCGGAGAGACCCAGTACTTC. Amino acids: CASSLGVGGAGETQYF.

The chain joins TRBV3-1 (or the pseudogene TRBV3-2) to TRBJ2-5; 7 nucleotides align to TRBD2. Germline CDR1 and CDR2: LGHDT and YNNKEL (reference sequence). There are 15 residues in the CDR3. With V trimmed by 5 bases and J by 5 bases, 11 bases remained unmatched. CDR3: CASSSSGSPGETQYF. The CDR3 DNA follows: TGTGCCAGCAGCTCTAGCGGATCCCCCGGGGAGACCCAGTACTTC.

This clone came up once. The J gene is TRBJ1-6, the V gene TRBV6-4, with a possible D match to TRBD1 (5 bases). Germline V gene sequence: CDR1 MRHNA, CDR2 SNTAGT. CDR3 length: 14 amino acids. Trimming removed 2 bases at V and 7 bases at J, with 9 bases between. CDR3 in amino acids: CASSDQGDNSPLHF. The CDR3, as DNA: TGTGCCAGCAGTGACCAGGGTGACAATTCACCCCTCCACTTT.

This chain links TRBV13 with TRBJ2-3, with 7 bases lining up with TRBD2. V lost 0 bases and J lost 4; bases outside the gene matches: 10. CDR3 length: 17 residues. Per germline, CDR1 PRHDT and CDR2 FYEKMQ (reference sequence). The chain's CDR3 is CASSLGSPSGWADTQYF. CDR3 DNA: TGTGCCAGCAGCTTAGGCTCGCCTAGCGGTTGGGCAGATACGCAGTATTTT.

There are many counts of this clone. CDR3 DNA sequence: TGTGCCAGCAGCCATCAGGACTATGGCTACACCTTC. This gives the protein CASSHQDYGYTF. The chain has TRBV14 and TRBJ1-2; D is unclear. V gave up 3 bases and J gave up 3 bases, with 5 bases separating them. The V gene's germline CDR1 is SGHDN and CDR2 FVKESK. This CDR3 has 12 amino acids.

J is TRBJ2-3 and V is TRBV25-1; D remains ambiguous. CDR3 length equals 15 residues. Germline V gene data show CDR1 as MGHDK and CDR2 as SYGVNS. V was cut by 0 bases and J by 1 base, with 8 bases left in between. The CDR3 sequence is CASSEYKTRTDTQYF. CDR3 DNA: TGTGCCAGCAGTGAATATAAGACTCGCACAGATACGCAGTATTTT.

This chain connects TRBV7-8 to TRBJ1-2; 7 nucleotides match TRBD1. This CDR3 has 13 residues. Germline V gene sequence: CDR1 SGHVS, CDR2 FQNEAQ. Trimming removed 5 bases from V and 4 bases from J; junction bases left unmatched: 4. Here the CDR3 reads CASSPDRVYGYTF. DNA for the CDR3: TGTGCCAGCAGCCCCGACAGGGTCTATGGCTACACCTTC.

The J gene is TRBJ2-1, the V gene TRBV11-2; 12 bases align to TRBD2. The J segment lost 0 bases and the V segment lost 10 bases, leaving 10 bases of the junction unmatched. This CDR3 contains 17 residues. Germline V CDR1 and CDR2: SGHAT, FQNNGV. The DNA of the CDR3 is TGTGCCACCCGACTAGCGGGGGTCTTCGGCTCCTACAATGAGCAGTTCTTC. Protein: CATRLAGVFGSYNEQFF.

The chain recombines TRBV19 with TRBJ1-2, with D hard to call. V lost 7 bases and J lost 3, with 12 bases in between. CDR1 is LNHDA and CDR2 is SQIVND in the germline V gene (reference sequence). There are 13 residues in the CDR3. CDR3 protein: CASTPLRDYGYTF. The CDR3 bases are TGTGCCAGTACCCCGCTTCGGGACTATGGCTACACCTTC.

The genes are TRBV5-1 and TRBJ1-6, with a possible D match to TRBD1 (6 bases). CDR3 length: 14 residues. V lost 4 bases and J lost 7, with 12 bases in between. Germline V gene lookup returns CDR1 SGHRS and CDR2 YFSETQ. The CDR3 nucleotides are TGCGCCAGCAGCGGCGGGGGGGCGAATTCACCCCTCCACTTT. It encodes CASSGGGANSPLHF.

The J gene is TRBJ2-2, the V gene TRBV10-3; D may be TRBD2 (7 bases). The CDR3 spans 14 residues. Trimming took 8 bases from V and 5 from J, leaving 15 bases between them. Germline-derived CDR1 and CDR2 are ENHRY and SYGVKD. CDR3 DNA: TGTGCCATCGGCACGGGGGGCGCAACCGGGGAGCTGTTTTTT. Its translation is CAIGTGGATGELFF.

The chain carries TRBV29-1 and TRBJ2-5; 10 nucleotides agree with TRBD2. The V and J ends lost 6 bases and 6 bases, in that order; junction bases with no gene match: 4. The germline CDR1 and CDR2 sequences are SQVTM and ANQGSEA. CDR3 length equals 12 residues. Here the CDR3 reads CSVPSGGQTQYF. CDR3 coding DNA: TGCAGCGTCCCTAGCGGGGGACAGACCCAGTACTTC.